This T cell receptor beta chain originates from a study of T cell changes during pregnancy in multiple sclerosis. Clones were read by immunoSEQ multiplex PCR, and TCRdb kept only the in-frame ones, dropping some. The sample contains approximately 40,000 clones, over 75% of which appear only once. The CDR3 is made up of 14 amino acids. Trimming left V 0 bases short and J 7 bases short, with 9 bases between. The V gene's germline CDR1 is MNHEY and CDR2 SVGAGI. Here the sequenced sample was CD8+ T cells from peripheral blood mononuclear cells, taken in the third trimester of pregnancy. The sequence was collected from a female donor with multiple sclerosis, enrolled in a pregnancy study. This rearrangement joins TRBV6-5 to TRBJ1-4; D is possibly TRBD1 (5 bases). CDR3 sequence reads: CASSYSGGTEKLFF. DNA for the CDR3: TGTGCCAGCAGTTACTCGGGAGGGACTGAAAAACTGTTTTTT.